The rows below give T cell receptor beta chains drawn from one sample of a study of CD8 T cells in ankylosing spondylitis. TCRdb re-called the 5' RACE reads with MiXCR, one entry per CDR3 protein. The data contain 250,000 to 400,000 distinct CDR3 sequences, 9.5% to 13% of them seen just once; the ten biggest clones take up roughly 9%. The sample consisted of blood, either unsorted or a sorted T cell fraction (not recorded which). The source is a female donor with ankylosing spondylitis or in good health (not recorded which). Each CDR3 is given with its conserved first and last residue. The D gene is left open where the match is weak. Rows may omit the clone size; those that give it use once, few, many or a size class.

TRBJ2-5 many TRBV20-1 . CSAQRGSPWAQYF TGCAGTGCCCAGAGAGGCAGCCCTTGGGCCCAGTACTTC
TRBJ2-1 many TRBV7-8 TRBD2 CASTLGGSRVNEQFF TGTGCCAGCACCCTAGGCGGGAGTAGAGTCAATGAGCAGTTCTTC
TRBJ2-1 . TRBV7-6 . CASSLLRDNEQFF TGTGCCAGCAGCTTACTACGGGACAATGAGCAGTTCTTC
TRBJ2-7 many TRBV6-1 TRBD1 CASCSRQGPYEQYF TGTGCCAGCTGCTCACGACAGGGCCCCTACGAGCAGTACTTC
TRBJ2-1 many TRBV5-1 . CASSLRPARRDEQFF TGCGCCAGCAGCTTGCGTCCCGCCCGGCGTGATGAGCAGTTCTTC
TRBJ2-7 few TRBV20-1 . CSARGGAKQFSVDEQYF TGCAGTGCTAGAGGTGGGGCTAAGCAGTTCTCTGTAGACGAGCAGTACTTC
TRBJ1-1 few TRBV20-1 . CSASSPHQDTEAFF TGCAGTGCTAGTAGCCCCCACCAGGACACTGAAGCTTTCTTT
TRBJ2-7 few TRBV12-3/TRBV12-4 . CASSYSSGSYEQYF TGTGCCAGCAGTTACTCGAGCGGCTCCTACGAGCAGTACTTC
TRBJ2-7 many TRBV20-1 TRBD2 CSARVGLATYEQYF TGCAGTGCTAGAGTGGGACTAGCGACGTACGAGCAGTACTTC
TRBJ2-3 few TRBV6-1 . CASRGAGKGTQYF TGTGCCAGCAGAGGAGCAGGGAAGGGTACGCAGTATTTT
TRBJ2-5 . TRBV6-1 . CASSARQVETQYF TGTGCCAGCAGTGCCCGACAAGTTGAGACCCAGTACTTC
TRBJ2-1 many TRBV10-3 . CAIGAAVDNEQFF TGTGCCATCGGAGCTGCGGTAGACAATGAGCAGTTCTTC
TRBJ2-3 many TRBV7-2 TRBD2 CASSLAGGLAGGPWGDTQYF TGTGCCAGCAGCTTAGCGGGGGGACTAGCGGGAGGGCCTTGGGGAGATACGCAGTATTTT
TRBJ2-7 many TRBV20-1 TRBD2 CSARDTSGTSYEQYF TGCAGTGCTAGAGATACTAGCGGGACCTCCTACGAGCAGTACTTC
TRBJ2-1 many TRBV20-1 . CSARESGEAYNEQFF TGCAGTGCTAGAGAATCGGGGGAAGCCTACAATGAGCAGTTCTTC
TRBJ2-3 many TRBV20-1 TRBD2 CSARVGAGASTDTQYF TGCAGTGCTAGAGTAGGAGCGGGAGCGAGCACAGATACGCAGTATTTT
TRBJ1-5 few TRBV20-1 . CSTSTRGNQPQHF TGCAGTACCAGTACAAGGGGCAATCAGCCCCAGCATTTT
TRBJ2-1 . TRBV11-2 TRBD2 CASSSQRLAALSNEQFF TGTGCCAGCAGCTCCCAGAGACTAGCGGCTTTATCCAATGAGCAGTTCTTC
TRBJ2-7 . TRBV6-1 . CASTQGQDAYEQYF TGTGCCAGCACCCAGGGCCAGGACGCCTACGAGCAGTACTTC
TRBJ2-1 many TRBV5-1 TRBD2 CASSFSSSGGEQFF TGCGCCAGCAGCTTTAGTTCCTCGGGGGGTGAGCAGTTCTTC
TRBJ1-2 many TRBV28 . CASSPPWFDYGYTF TGTGCCAGCAGTCCCCCTTGGTTTGACTATGGCTACACCTTC
TRBJ2-5 few TRBV12-3/TRBV12-4 . CASSLFGGETQYF TGTGCCAGCAGTTTATTCGGTGGGGAGACCCAGTACTTC
TRBJ2-7 . TRBV20-1 . CSALTGSTYEQYF TGCAGTGCCTTGACAGGCTCAACCTACGAGCAGTACTTC
TRBJ2-2 . TRBV7-7 . CASSTQGSTGELFF TGTGCTAGCAGTACACAGGGTTCCACCGGGGAGCTGTTTTTT
TRBJ2-3 many TRBV5-1 . CASSQWGTDTQYF TGCGCCAGCAGCCAGTGGGGAACAGATACGCAGTATTTT
TRBJ2-3 many TRBV20-1 . CSAPRASVLLTDTQYF TGCAGTGCCCCTCGGGCTAGCGTATTACTAACAGATACGCAGTATTTT
TRBJ2-2 . TRBV28 . CATQMWDTGELFF TGTGCCACCCAAATGTGGGACACCGGGGAGCTGTTTTTT
TRBJ1-2 . TRBV5-5 TRBD1 CASSLTGQGGIYGYTF TGTGCCAGCAGCTTGACCGGACAGGGTGGAATCTATGGCTACACCTTC
TRBJ2-3 many TRBV7-2 TRBD2 CASSLATGLAGGPGSDTQYF TGTGCCAGCAGCTTAGCAACTGGACTAGCGGGAGGGCCGGGGAGCGATACGCAGTATTTT
TRBJ2-2 few TRBV5-1 . CASSVRANTGELFF TGCGCCAGCAGCGTCCGGGCGAACACCGGGGAGCTGTTTTTT
TRBJ2-1 many TRBV5-1 TRBD1 CASSRGQGNYNEQFF TGCGCCAGCAGCAGGGGACAGGGTAACTACAATGAGCAGTTCTTC
TRBJ2-3 many TRBV20-1 . CSAREVEGGHTQYF TGCAGTGCTAGAGAAGTCGAAGGGGGGCATACGCAGTATTTT
TRBJ1-2 . TRBV5-8 TRBD1 CASSLWDRSNYGYTF TGTGCCAGCAGCTTGTGGGACAGATCTAACTATGGCTACACCTTC
TRBJ1-2 many TRBV29-1 . CSVEGQNYGYTF TGCAGCGTTGAAGGACAGAACTATGGCTACACCTTC
TRBJ2-1 many TRBV20-1 . CSADEQGYNEQFF TGCAGTGCGGATGAGCAGGGGTACAATGAGCAGTTCTTC
TRBJ1-4 many TRBV5-6 TRBD1 CASSRTGANEKLFF TGTGCCAGCAGCCGGACAGGGGCAAATGAAAAACTGTTTTTT
TRBJ1-1 many TRBV5-1 . CASSPREGHTEAFF TGCGCCAGCAGTCCCAGGGAAGGGCACACTGAAGCTTTCTTT
TRBJ2-7 many TRBV27 . CASSLLGTVTRSSYEQYF TGTGCCAGCAGTTTACTCGGGACCGTTACCAGGAGCTCCTACGAGCAGTACTTC
TRBJ1-2 few TRBV7-2 TRBD1 CASSSGGQIYGYTF TGTGCCAGCAGCTCCGGGGGACAGATCTATGGCTACACCTTC
TRBJ2-3 many TRBV20-1 TRBD2 CSARATSGTRTDTQYF TGCAGTGCTAGGGCGACTAGCGGGACCCGCACAGATACGCAGTATTTT
TRBJ2-3 few TRBV20-1 TRBD2 CSANPSGGTDTQYF TGCAGTGCCAATCCCAGCGGGGGCACAGATACGCAGTATTTT
TRBJ2-7 many TRBV5-1 . CASSWGTTTRSTYEQYF TGCGCCAGCAGCTGGGGTACAACGACTAGAAGCACTTACGAGCAGTACTTC
TRBJ1-2 many TRBV12-3/TRBV12-4 . CASSSDPYGYTF TGTGCCAGCAGTTCCGATCCCTATGGCTACACCTTC
TRBJ1-1 many TRBV2 . CASSGGARLTEAFF TGTGCCAGCAGTGGAGGGGCGCGACTCACTGAAGCTTTCTTT
TRBJ2-7 many TRBV4-2 TRBD1 CASSQDISRGHLEQYF TGTGCCAGCAGCCAAGATATCAGCAGGGGGCATCTCGAGCAGTACTTC
TRBJ2-2 . TRBV2 . CASQGLASTGELFF TGTGCCTCACAGGGGCTAGCGAGTACCGGGGAGCTGTTTTTT
TRBJ2-1 . TRBV27 TRBD2 CASSLFRGRTYNEQFF TGTGCCAGCAGTTTATTTCGCGGGAGAACCTACAATGAGCAGTTCTTC
TRBJ1-4 . TRBV30 . CAARSTTTNEKLFF TGTGCCGCGCGGTCCACCACAACTAATGAAAAACTGTTTTTT
TRBJ2-4 . TRBV15 TRBD2 CATRKRERGIAKNIQYF TGTGCCACCCGAAAGCGGGAGAGGGGCATAGCCAAAAACATTCAGTACTTC
TRBJ2-1 many TRBV14 . CASSRTAGVLFF TGTGCCAGCAGCCGTACGGCAGGGGTTTTGTTCTTC
TRBJ1-3 many TRBV10-3 TRBD1 CAIRIQGPGNTIYF TGTGCCATCAGGATACAGGGGCCAGGAAACACCATATATTTT
TRBJ2-5 few TRBV11-2 . CASSLGGVIQETQYF TGTGCCAGCAGCTTAGGAGGGGTGATACAAGAGACCCAGTACTTC
TRBJ2-3 many TRBV20-1 TRBD1 CSAPRTGDTDTQYF TGCAGTGCCCCTCGGACAGGAGATACAGATACGCAGTATTTT
TRBJ2-1 . TRBV3-1 . CASSQGLPSYNEQFF TGTGCCAGCAGCCAAGGCCTACCCTCCTACAATGAGCAGTTCTTC
TRBJ1-1 . TRBV2 . CASTRSGGMNTEAFF TGTGCCAGCACTAGATCGGGGGGCATGAACACTGAAGCTTTCTTT
TRBJ1-2 . TRBV12-3/TRBV12-4 . CASSLDTLTYGYTF TGTGCCAGCAGCTTGGACACCCTGACCTATGGCTACACCTTC
TRBJ2-2 many TRBV5-1 TRBD1 CASSLSGTGTGELFF TGCGCCAGCAGCTTGTCCGGGACAGGAACCGGGGAGCTGTTTTTT
TRBJ2-1 . TRBV6-1 TRBD2 CASNPGLAAYNEQFF TGTGCCAGCAACCCCGGACTAGCGGCATACAATGAGCAGTTCTTC